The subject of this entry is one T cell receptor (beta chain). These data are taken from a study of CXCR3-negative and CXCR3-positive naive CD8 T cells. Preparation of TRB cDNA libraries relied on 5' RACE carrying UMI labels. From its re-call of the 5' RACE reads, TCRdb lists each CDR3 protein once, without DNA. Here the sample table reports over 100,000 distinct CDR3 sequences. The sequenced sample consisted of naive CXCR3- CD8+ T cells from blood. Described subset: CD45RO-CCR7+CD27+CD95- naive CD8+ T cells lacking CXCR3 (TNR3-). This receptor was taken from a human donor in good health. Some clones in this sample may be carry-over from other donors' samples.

The CDR3: CASSDLAEKTQYF. The chain employs TRBV25-1 and TRBJ2-5; as DNA is missing, the TRBD2 call by TCRdb cannot be tested. In germline, CDR1 is MGHDK, CDR2 SYGVNS. This CDR3 spans 13 amino acids.